The rows below give T cell receptor beta chains drawn from one sample of a study of T cells in Graves' hyperthyroidism and ophthalmopathy. TCRdb redid the calling of the multiplex PCR reads with MiXCR, one entry per CDR3 protein. The sample records around 200,000 distinct CDR3 sequences, over 15% being singletons. The sample comprised blood. The receptors were gathered from a woman in her fifties or sixties with Graves' hyperthyroidism. Each CDR3 is given with its conserved first and last residue. D genes are given only for firm matches. Expanded clones are given a class, and other clones once, few, many or no size at all.

TRBV2	NA	13	many	TRBJ2-2	TGTGCCAGGGGATCGTCTAACACCGGGGAGCTGCTTTTT	CARGSSNTGELLF
TRBV7-9	TRBD1	13	many	TRBJ2-7	TGTGCCAGCAGCTCGGACAGGGAAAACGAGCAGTACTTC	CASSSDRENEQYF
TRBV2	NA	15	NA	TRBJ2-5	TGTGCCACCAGCGTGAGGGGCAATGGACAAGAGACCCAGTACTTC	CATSVRGNGQETQYF
TRBV9	NA	14	few	TRBJ2-7	TGTGCCAGCAGCGTCAGAGGGGGGGCCTACGAGCAGTACTTC	CASSVRGGAYEQYF
TRBV15	NA	14	NA	TRBJ2-2	TGTGCCACCAGACCTGAGGCCTCCCCCGGGGAGCTGTTTTTT	CATRPEASPGELFF
TRBV24-1	TRBD1	14	many	TRBJ2-2	TGTGCCACCAGGCCGGGACAGGGTACCGGGGAGCTGTTTTTT	CATRPGQGTGELFF
TRBV5-1	TRBD1	15	few	TRBJ1-6	TGCGCCAGCAGCTCCCGGGACAGGGATAATTCACCCCTCCACTTT	CASSSRDRDNSPLHF
TRBV7-2	TRBD1	17	many	TRBJ1-1	TGTGCCAGCAGCTTAGGACAGGGTGGGTTCACCGTCTTTGACGCTTTCTTT	CASSLGQGGFTVFDAFF
TRBV11-2	NA	16	many	TRBJ2-7	TGTGCCAGCAGCTTCGCGGCCTACCCAGGGACCTACGAGCAGTACTTC	CASSFAAYPGTYEQYF
TRBV13	TRBD2	17	many	TRBJ2-5	TGTGCCAGCAGCTCATCCCCTGGGACTAGCCCGCGGGAGACCCAGTACTTC	CASSSSPGTSPRETQYF
TRBV19	NA	15	many	TRBJ1-5	TGTGCCAGTAAGGGATGGAGTAATAGCAATCAGCCCCAGCATTTT	CASKGWSNSNQPQHF
TRBV11-2	NA	12	NA	TRBJ2-3	TGTGCCAGCAGTCTGTGGGGAGATACGCAGTATTTT	CASSLWGDTQYF
TRBV28	NA	15	many	TRBJ2-7	TGTGCCAGCAGTATCGGACCCCTGAGCTCCTACGAGCAGTACTTC	CASSIGPLSSYEQYF
TRBV3-1	NA	12	many	TRBJ2-3	TGTGCCAGCAGCCAAGTCACAGATACGCAGTATTTT	CASSQVTDTQYF
TRBV25-1	NA	12	NA	TRBJ1-6	TGTGCCAGCAGTGTATATAATTCACCCCTCCACTTT	CASSVYNSPLHF
TRBV5-6	TRBD1	14	NA	TRBJ1-2	TGTGCCAGCAGCAACGGACAGGGCAGGCATGGCTACACCTTC	CASSNGQGRHGYTF
TRBV7-9	NA	13	many	TRBJ2-3	TGTGCCAGCAGTTCCCTGGATCCAGATACGCAGTATTTT	CASSSLDPDTQYF
TRBV11-3	NA	15	few	TRBJ2-5	TGTGCCAGCAGCTCCGGACAGGGACTACAAGAGACCCAGTACTTC	CASSSGQGLQETQYF
TRBV6-1	NA	12	many	TRBJ2-5	TGTGCCAGCAGTGAAGGGGGAGAGACCCAGTACTTC	CASSEGGETQYF
TRBV7-2	NA	14	many	TRBJ2-7	TGTGCCAGCAGCTTAGCGCTTGAGCTGACCGAGCAGTACTTC	CASSLALELTEQYF
TRBV24-1	NA	13	NA	TRBJ1-1	TGTGCCACCAGTGGAGAGGAAAACACTGAAGCTTTCTTT	CATSGEENTEAFF
TRBV12-3/TRBV12-4	NA	15	NA	TRBJ2-7	TGTGCCAGCAGTGTTGGCGAGGGAAGCTCCTACGAGCAGTACTTC	CASSVGEGSSYEQYF
TRBV7-9	NA	14	many	TRBJ1-1	TGTGCCAGCAGCTGGCGGGGACCGAACACTGAAGCTTTCTTT	CASSWRGPNTEAFF
TRBV18	TRBD1	20	NA	TRBJ2-4	TGTGCCAGCTCACGTGACAGGGGTACGGTTCGGCGAGGGGCCAAAAACATTCAGTACTTC	CASSRDRGTVRRGAKNIQYF
TRBV7-9	NA	15	many	TRBJ1-1	TGTGCCAGCAGCTTAGCGATAGGGGGGGACACTGAAGCTTTCTTT	CASSLAIGGDTEAFF
TRBV10-3	TRBD1	19	many	TRBJ1-5	TGTGCCATCAGTGAGTCGATAGGGGGCTTTGGTAAAGGCAATCAGCCCCAGCATTTT	CAISESIGGFGKGNQPQHF
TRBV7-9	NA	15	many	TRBJ1-6	TGTGCCAGCCAACAGGGTGGGGCATCCAATTCACCCCTCCACTTT	CASQQGGASNSPLHF
TRBV19	NA	14	many	TRBJ1-2	TGTGCCAGTAAGGGGGTCAGAGCGCTACATGGCTACACCTTC	CASKGVRALHGYTF
TRBV27	NA	12	many	TRBJ2-1	TGTGCCAGCGCTGGGGGGAGCAATGAGCAGTTCTTC	CASAGGSNEQFF
TRBV7-3	NA	17	NA	TRBJ2-7	TGTGCCAGCAGTGAAGCGATGGCTCAGCGGGACAGCTACGAGCAGTACTTC	CASSEAMAQRDSYEQYF
TRBV7-8	TRBD1	14	few	TRBJ1-2	TGTGCCAGCAGCTTAGGAGACAGGGCAATTGGCTACACCTTC	CASSLGDRAIGYTF
TRBV18	TRBD1	13	many	TRBJ1-1	TGTGCCAGCTCACCACACAGGGGGGATACGGCTTTCTTT	CASSPHRGDTAFF
TRBV5-1	NA	17	many	TRBJ2-1	TGCGCCAGCAGACGAAGACCGGGACGGCAACTCGACAATGAGCAGTTCTTC	CASRRRPGRQLDNEQFF
TRBV28	NA	15	many	TRBJ2-5	TGTGCCAGCAGTTCATGGGACACCCGGCAAGAGACCCAGTACTTC	CASSSWDTRQETQYF
TRBV12-5	NA	14	many	TRBJ2-3	TGTGCTAGTGGTCGGGACGGGCACGGGGATACGCAGTATTTT	CASGRDGHGDTQYF
TRBV20-1	NA	13	many	TRBJ1-1	TGCAGTGCCCCGGGACATCCGAACACTGAAGCTTTCTTT	CSAPGHPNTEAFF
TRBV6-1	NA	16	many	TRBJ1-1	TGTGCCAGCAAGTCCCTGGGGACACCCAGAAGCACTGAAGCTTTCTTT	CASKSLGTPRSTEAFF
TRBV18	TRBD1	16	few	TRBJ2-3	TGTGCCAGCTCAGCCCTCGGACAGGGTTCGACAGATACGCAGTATTTT	CASSALGQGSTDTQYF
TRBV27	NA	13	many	TRBJ2-2	TGTGCCAGCACTCGAGCGGAAACCGGGGAGCTGTTTTTT	CASTRAETGELFF
TRBV28	TRBD2	14	many	TRBJ2-3	TGTGCCAGCAGTACTAGCGGGACCAGGGATACGCAGTATTTT	CASSTSGTRDTQYF
TRBV2	NA	14	few	TRBJ2-2	TGTGCCAGCAGTGAAGACACGCGTGCCGGGGAGCTGTTTTTT	CASSEDTRAGELFF
TRBV2	TRBD1	14	many	TRBJ1-3	TGTGCCAGCAGCGCAGGGGGTTCTGGAAACACCATATATTTT	CASSAGGSGNTIYF
TRBV2	NA	11	many	TRBJ1-1	TGTGCCAGCAGTGAAGAATGGTCGGCTTTCTTT	CASSEEWSAFF
TRBV7-9	NA	18	many	TRBJ1-5	TGTGCCAGCAGCTTAATGAGGCGGAAAGGGCGCCGGGATCAGCCCCAGCATTTT	CASSLMRRKGRRDQPQHF